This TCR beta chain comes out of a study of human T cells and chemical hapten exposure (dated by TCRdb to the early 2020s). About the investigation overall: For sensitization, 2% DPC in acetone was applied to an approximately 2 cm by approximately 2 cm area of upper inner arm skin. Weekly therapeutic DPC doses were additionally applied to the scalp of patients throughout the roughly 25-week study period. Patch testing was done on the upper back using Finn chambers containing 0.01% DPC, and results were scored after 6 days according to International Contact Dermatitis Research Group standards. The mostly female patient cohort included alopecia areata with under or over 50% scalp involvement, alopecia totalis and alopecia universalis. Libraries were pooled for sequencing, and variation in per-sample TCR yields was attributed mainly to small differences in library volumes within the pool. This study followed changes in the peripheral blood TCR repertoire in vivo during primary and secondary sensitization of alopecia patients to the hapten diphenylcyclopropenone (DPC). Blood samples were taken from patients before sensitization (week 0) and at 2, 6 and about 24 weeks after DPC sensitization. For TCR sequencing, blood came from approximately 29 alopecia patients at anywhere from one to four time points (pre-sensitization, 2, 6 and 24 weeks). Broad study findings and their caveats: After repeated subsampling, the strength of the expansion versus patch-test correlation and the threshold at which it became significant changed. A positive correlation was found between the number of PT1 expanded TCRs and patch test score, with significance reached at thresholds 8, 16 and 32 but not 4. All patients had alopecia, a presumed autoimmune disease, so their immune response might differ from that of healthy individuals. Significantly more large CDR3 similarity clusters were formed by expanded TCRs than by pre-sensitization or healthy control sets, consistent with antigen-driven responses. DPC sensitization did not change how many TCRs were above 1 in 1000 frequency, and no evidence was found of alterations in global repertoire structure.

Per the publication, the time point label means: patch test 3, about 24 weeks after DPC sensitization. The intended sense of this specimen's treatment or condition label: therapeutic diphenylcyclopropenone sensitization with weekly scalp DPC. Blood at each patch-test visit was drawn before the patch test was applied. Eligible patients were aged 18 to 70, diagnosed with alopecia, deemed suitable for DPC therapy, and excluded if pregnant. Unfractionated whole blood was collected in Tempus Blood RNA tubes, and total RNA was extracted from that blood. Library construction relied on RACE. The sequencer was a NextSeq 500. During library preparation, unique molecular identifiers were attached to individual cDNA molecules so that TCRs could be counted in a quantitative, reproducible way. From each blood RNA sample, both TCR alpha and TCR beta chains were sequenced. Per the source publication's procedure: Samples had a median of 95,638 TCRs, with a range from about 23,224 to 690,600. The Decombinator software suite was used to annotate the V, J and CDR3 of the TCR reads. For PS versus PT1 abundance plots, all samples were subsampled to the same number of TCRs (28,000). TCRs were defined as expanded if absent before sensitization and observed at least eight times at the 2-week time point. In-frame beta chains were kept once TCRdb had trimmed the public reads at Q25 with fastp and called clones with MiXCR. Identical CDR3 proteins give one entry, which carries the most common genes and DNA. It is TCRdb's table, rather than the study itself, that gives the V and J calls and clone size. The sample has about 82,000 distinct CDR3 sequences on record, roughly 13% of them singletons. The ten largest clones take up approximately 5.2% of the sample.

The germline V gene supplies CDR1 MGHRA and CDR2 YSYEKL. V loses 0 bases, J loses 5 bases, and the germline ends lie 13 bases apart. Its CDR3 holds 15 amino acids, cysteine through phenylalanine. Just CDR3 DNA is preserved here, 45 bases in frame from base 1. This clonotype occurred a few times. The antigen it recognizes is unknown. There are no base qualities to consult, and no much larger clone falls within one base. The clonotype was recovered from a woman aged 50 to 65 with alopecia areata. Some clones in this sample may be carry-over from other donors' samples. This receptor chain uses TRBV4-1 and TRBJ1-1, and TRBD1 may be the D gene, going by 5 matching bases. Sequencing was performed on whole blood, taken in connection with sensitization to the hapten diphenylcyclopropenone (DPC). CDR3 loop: CASSQDPSGRTEAFF. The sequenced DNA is TGCGCCAGCAGCCAAGATCCGTCAGGGAGGACTGAAGCTTTCTTT.